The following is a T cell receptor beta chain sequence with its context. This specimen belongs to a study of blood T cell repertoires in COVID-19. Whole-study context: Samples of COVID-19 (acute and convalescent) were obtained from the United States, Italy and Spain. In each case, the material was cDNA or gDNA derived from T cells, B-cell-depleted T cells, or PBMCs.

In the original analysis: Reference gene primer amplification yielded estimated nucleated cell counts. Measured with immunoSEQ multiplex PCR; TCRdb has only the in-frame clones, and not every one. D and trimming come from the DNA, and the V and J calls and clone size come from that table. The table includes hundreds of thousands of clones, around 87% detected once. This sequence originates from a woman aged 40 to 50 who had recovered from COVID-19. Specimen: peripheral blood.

The CDR3 here is CASSFTQGPYGYTF. CDR3 bases: TGTGCCAGCAGCTTCACGCAGGGTCCCTATGGCTACACCTTC. The rearrangement uses TRBV7-2 and TRBJ1-2, with D possibly being TRBD1 (5 bases). Trimming left V 3 bases short and J 4 bases short, with 12 bases between. Germline CDR1 and CDR2: SGHTA and FQGNSA. This CDR3 has 14 amino acids.